The 23 T cell receptor beta chains below all came from one sample that was sequenced in a study of cytomegalovirus exposure and HLA in healthy donors. Researchers ran the PCR with 60 Vbeta and 13 Jbeta primers. Profiled with immunoSEQ multiplex PCR; TCRdb holds only in-frame clones, not every one. Counted here are a few hundred thousand clones, about 80% occurring once; the ten biggest clones make up over 0.3%. Sequencing was done on a sample of PBMCs. These receptors all come from a girl aged 2 to 10 in good health and CMV-seronegative.

The V call is TRBV28, the J call TRBJ1-2, with 7 bases matching TRBD1. The germline V gene encodes CDR1 MDHEN and CDR2 SYDVKM. V lost 5 bases and J lost 8; bases outside the gene matches: 8. The CDR3 spans 13 residues. CDR3 loop: CASSPGGRGGYTF. For the CDR3, the DNA is TGTGCCAGCAGTCCAGGGGGTCGGGGAGGCTACACCTTC.

Of note for this clone: Other DNA variants within this sample encode the same CDR3. The chain recombines TRBV28 with TRBJ2-7, with a possible D match to TRBD1 (7 bases). The germline gives CDR1 MDHEN, CDR2 SYDVKM. V was shortened by 5 bases and J by 5 bases, with 31 bases between the two germline ends. CDR3 size: 19 residues. CDR3 in amino acids: CASSALQLAGGPYYHEQYF. The DNA for the CDR3 is TGTGCCAGCAGTGCCCTCCAACTAGCAGGGGGGCCATACTATCACGAGCAGTACTTC.

The chain is built from TRBV2 and TRBJ1-3; no reliable D call. CDR1 and CDR2 from the germline V gene are SNHLY and FYNNEI. Trimming pared 1 base from V and 2 bases from J, leaving 9 bases between. The CDR3 totals 15 residues. As DNA, the CDR3 is TGTGCCAGCAGTGAAGACAGTTCCGCTGGAAACACCATATATTTT. Protein: CASSEDSSAGNTIYF.

V is TRBV29-1 and J is TRBJ1-2; D unresolved. CDR3 length equals 11 residues. V was clipped by 7 bases and J by 5 bases, with 11 bases between them. From germline, CDR1 is SQVTM and CDR2 ANQGSEA. The CDR3 loop is CSAWGAYGYTF. In nucleotides, the CDR3 is TGCAGCGCGTGGGGAGCGTATGGCTACACCTTC. Full variable domain (rest looked up from reference TRBV29-1 and TRBJ1-2): SAVISQKPSRDICQRGTSLTIQCQVDSQVTMMFWYRQQPGQSLTLIATANQGSEATYESGFVIDKFPISRPNLTFSTLTVSNMSPEDSSIYLCSAWGAYGYTFGSGTRLTVV.

This clone has just a few counts. The rearrangement links TRBV9 to TRBJ2-1, with 7 bases identical to TRBD2. This CDR3 has 16 residues. CDR1 and CDR2 from the germline V gene are SGDLS and YYNGEE. The junction had 7 bases not matched to a gene; V was cut back by 1 base and J by 3 bases. The CDR3 protein is CASSVPLGGGYNEQFF. The CDR3 DNA follows: TGTGCCAGCAGCGTACCATTAGGCGGGGGCTACAATGAGCAGTTCTTC.

The chain joins TRBV4-1 to TRBJ1-6, with TRBD1 matching over 7 bases. Per the germline V gene, CDR1 is MGHRA and CDR2 is YSYEKL. The J segment lost 5 bases and the V segment lost 4 bases, leaving 5 bases of the junction unmatched. CDR3 length: 15 residues. In DNA form, the CDR3 reads TGCGCCAGCAGCCCTAGACAGGGAAATAATTCACCCCTCCACTTT. It yields the protein CASSPRQGNNSPLHF.

V gene TRBV7-8 combines with J gene TRBJ1-3; weak D call: TRBD1 (6 bases). Trimming shortened V by 2 bases and J by 2 bases, and 10 bases separated the two germline ends. Germline values: CDR1 SGHVS, CDR2 FQNEAQ. The CDR3 spans 15 residues. CDR3 DNA: TGTGCCAGCAGCTTACTACAGGGCGCTGGAAACACCATATATTTT. Translating gives CASSLLQGAGNTIYF.

The rearrangement joins TRBV2 to TRBJ2-5, with 8 bases fitting TRBD2. The germline gives CDR1 SNHLY, CDR2 FYNNEI. CDR3 length: 15 residues. The junction had 5 bases not matched to a gene; V was cut back by 0 bases and J by 5 bases. CDR3: CASSEALPSGETQYF. The CDR3 bases are TGTGCCAGCAGTGAAGCGCTTCCTAGCGGGGAGACCCAGTACTTC.

This clone has just a few counts. The chain uses TRBV5-4 and TRBJ1-4; TRBD1 is a possible D gene (6 bases). Germline assignment: CDR1 SGHNT and CDR2 YYREEE (reference sequence). This CDR3 contains 15 residues. V gave up 0 bases and J gave up 8 bases, with 14 bases separating them. The CDR3 bases are TGTGCCAGCAGCTTGGGTCCCGGGGGGCGGGAAAAACTGTTTTTT. Translated, it gives CASSLGPGGREKLFF. Full variable domain (outside the CDR3, taken from reference TRBV5-4 and TRBJ1-4): ETGVTQSPTHLIKTRGQQVTLRCSSQSGHNTVSWYQQALGQGPQFIFQYYREEENGRGNFPPRFSGLQFPNYSSELNVNALELDDSALYLCASSLGPGGREKLFFGSGTQLSVL.

The gene calls are TRBV18 and TRBJ2-5; 9 bases are a match to TRBD2. Trimming removed 0 bases from V and 1 base from J; junction bases left unmatched: 3. The germline V gene has CDR1 KGHSH and CDR2 LQKENI. The CDR3 runs 16 residues. CDR3 region: CASSPPAGGLQETQYF. DNA for the CDR3: TGTGCCAGCTCACCACCAGCGGGGGGCCTCCAAGAGACCCAGTACTTC.

This clone was picked up a small number of times. The J gene is TRBJ1-5, the V gene TRBV28; weak D call: TRBD1 (6 bases). V was trimmed by 0 bases and J by 3 bases, leaving 6 bases between them. There are 14 residues in the CDR3. Germline V CDR1 and CDR2: MDHEN, SYDVKM. The CDR3 DNA is TGTGCCAGCAGTTTATGGGGGGCCAATCAGCCCCAGCATTTT. This encodes CASSLWGANQPQHF.

The chain uses TRBV18 and TRBJ1-6; a possible D gene is TRBD1 (6 bases). The CDR3 sequence is 15 residues long. CDR1 and CDR2 from the germline V gene are KGHSH and LQKENI. The ends were cut back, 2 bases at V and 7 bases at J, with 12 bases in the middle. The CDR3 sequence: CASSPLDRLNSPLHF. CDR3 bases: TGTGCCAGCTCACCATTGGACAGATTAAATTCACCCCTCCACTTT.

This chain joins TRBV27 and TRBJ2-3; 7 bases map to TRBD1. This CDR3 has 15 amino acids. Germline-derived CDR1 and CDR2 are MNHEY and SMNVEV (reference sequence). J was trimmed by 3 bases and V by 6 bases; bases with no gene match: 9. The CDR3 coding sequence is TGTGCCAGCAGCAGACAGGGAAGAGGAACAGATACGCAGTATTTT. Encoded protein: CASSRQGRGTDTQYF.

This clone was detected only once. This sequence joins TRBV19 and TRBJ2-7, with TRBD1 matching over 8 bases. Trimming at V came to 1 base and at J to 0 bases, leaving 2 bases not matched to a gene. Germline values: CDR1 LNHDA, CDR2 SQIVND (reference sequence). This CDR3 region has 15 residues. Written as DNA, the CDR3 is TGTGCCAGTAGTATAGGACAGGGGTTCTCCTACGAGCAGTACTTC. Amino acid sequence: CASSIGQGFSYEQYF. Drawing the rest from reference TRBV19 and TRBJ2-7, the complete variable domain is DGGITQSPKYLFRKEGQNVTLSCEQNLNHDAMYWYRQDPGQGLRLIYYSQIVNDFQKGDIAEGYSVSREKKESFPLTVTSAQKNPTAFYLCASSIGQGFSYEQYFGPGTRLTVT.

The chain is built from TRBV29-1 and TRBJ2-1; 11 nucleotides align to TRBD2. Germline assignment: CDR1 SQVTM and CDR2 ANQGSEA. This CDR3 spans 16 amino acids. The ends lost 6 bases at V and 4 bases at J; junction bases unmatched: 11. CDR3 in amino acids: CSVRTSGSSKYNEQFF. CDR3 nucleotides: TGCAGCGTCCGGACTAGCGGGTCATCGAAGTACAATGAGCAGTTCTTC.

Here the CDR3 DNA reads TGTGCCAGCAGTTTAAGGGGCAGTGCTAATGAAAAACTGTTTTTT. Translation: CASSLRGSANEKLFF. The chain joins TRBV9 to TRBJ1-4, with D possibly matching TRBD1 (5 bases). CDR1 is SGDLS and CDR2 is YYNGEE in the germline V gene. The CDR3 length is 15 residues. Trimming cost V 5 bases and J 3 bases, with 14 bases left between them.

The chain links TRBV27 to TRBJ1-6; D is ambiguous. Germline CDR1 and CDR2: MNHEY and SMNVEV (reference sequence). The CDR3 is 21 amino acids. Trimming left V 5 bases short and J 2 bases short, with 28 bases between. CDR3 loop: CASSPYPGYDRGGAYNSPLHF. The CDR3 DNA follows: TGTGCCAGCAGTCCTTACCCCGGCTACGATCGAGGCGGCGCCTATAATTCACCCCTCCACTTT.

This clone has more than one count but fewer than ten. V usage is TRBV6-6 and J usage is TRBJ2-7; TRBD2 might be the D (6 bases). This CDR3 is 14 amino acids long. In germline, CDR1 is MNHNY, CDR2 SVGAGI (reference sequence). The V end was cut by 7 bases, the J end by 0 bases, with 13 bases between. In DNA form, the CDR3 reads TGTGCCAGCACCCAGGGAGGTAACTCCTACGAGCAGTACTTC. Protein product: CASTQGGNSYEQYF.

V usage is TRBV28 and J usage is TRBJ2-3; D is perhaps TRBD2 (6 bases). Germline V gene data show CDR1 as MDHEN and CDR2 as SYDVKM. Trimming took 4 bases from V and 7 from J, leaving 18 bases between them. The CDR3 runs to 15 residues. CDR3 region: CASSSDSLATNTQYF. CDR3 bases: TGTGCCAGCAGTTCCGACTCCCTAGCGACGAATACGCAGTATTTT.

This clone was counted only a few times. V gene TRBV29-1 combines with J gene TRBJ1-1, with 8 positions matching TRBD1. There are 12 residues in the CDR3. The ends lost 7 bases at V and 5 bases at J; junction bases unmatched: 6. CDR1 is SQVTM and CDR2 is ANQGSEA in the germline V gene. The CDR3: CSEDRGGTEAFF. In DNA, the CDR3 is TGCAGCGAAGACAGGGGAGGGACTGAAGCTTTCTTT.

The chain employs TRBV28 and TRBJ2-1, with D uncertain. V lost 8 bases, J lost 9 bases, and 20 bases lay in between. The CDR3 has 14 residues. CDR1 is MDHEN, CDR2 SYDVKM, per germline. The chain's CDR3 is CASAPGSVVVEQFF. CDR3 DNA: TGTGCCAGCGCCCCCGGTTCTGTGGTTGTTGAGCAGTTCTTC.

The chain links TRBV5-8 to TRBJ1-2; tentative D call: TRBD1 (6 bases). The germline V gene encodes CDR1 SGHTS and CDR2 YDEGEE. The CDR3 is 13 residues long. Trimming stripped 6 bases from V and 6 bases from J, with 15 bases between. The DNA of the CDR3 is TGTGCCAGCATCGACAGGACGATTGATGGCTACACCTTC. This translates into CASIDRTIDGYTF.

The chain uses TRBV30 and TRBJ2-2; 7 bases match TRBD2. The V gene's germline CDR1 is GTSNPN and CDR2 SVGIG (reference sequence). J was trimmed by 6 bases and V by 0 bases; bases with no gene match: 7. The CDR3 is 15 amino acids. The CDR3 is CAWSVGGSGPGELFF. CDR3 coding DNA: TGTGCCTGGAGTGTTGGCGGGAGCGGGCCCGGGGAGCTGTTTTTT.